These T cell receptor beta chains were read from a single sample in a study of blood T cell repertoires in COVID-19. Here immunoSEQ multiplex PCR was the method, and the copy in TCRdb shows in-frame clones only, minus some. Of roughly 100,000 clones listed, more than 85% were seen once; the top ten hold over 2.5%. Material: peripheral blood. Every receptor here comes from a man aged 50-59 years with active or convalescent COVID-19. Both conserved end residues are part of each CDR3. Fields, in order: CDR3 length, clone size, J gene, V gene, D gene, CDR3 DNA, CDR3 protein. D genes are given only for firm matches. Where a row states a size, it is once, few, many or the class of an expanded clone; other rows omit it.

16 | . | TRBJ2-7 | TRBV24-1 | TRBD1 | TGTGCCACCAGTGATTTTGAGGACAGGGGTGAGAACGAGCAGTACTTC | CATSDFEDRGENEQYF
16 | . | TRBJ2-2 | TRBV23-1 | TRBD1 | TGCGCCAGCACCTATCAACAGGGGGCTGGCACCGGGGAGCTGTTTTTT | CASTYQQGAGTGELFF
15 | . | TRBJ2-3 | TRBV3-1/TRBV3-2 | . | TGTGCCAGCAGCGTTGTAACTAGCCCCACAGATACGCAGTATTTT | CASSVVTSPTDTQYF
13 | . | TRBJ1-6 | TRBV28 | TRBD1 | TGTGCCAGCAGTTGGACAGGGGGCCAAGCCCTCCACTTT | CASSWTGGQALHF
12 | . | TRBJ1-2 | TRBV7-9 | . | TGTGCCAGCAGCTTAGACAGCTATGGCTACACCTTC | CASSLDSYGYTF
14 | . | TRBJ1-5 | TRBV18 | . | TGTGCCAGCTCCTCCGCGCGGGACGGCGGGCCCCAGCATTTT | CASSSARDGGPQHF
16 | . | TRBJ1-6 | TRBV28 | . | TGTGCCAGCACCCCATCGGGGAGATCCTATAATTCACCCCTCCACTTT | CASTPSGRSYNSPLHF
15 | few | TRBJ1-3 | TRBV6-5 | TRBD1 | TGTGCCAGCAGCCGGGGACAGAGCTCTGGAAACACCATATATTTT | CASSRGQSSGNTIYF
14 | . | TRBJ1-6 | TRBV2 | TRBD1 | TGTGCCAGCAGTGGTCAGGACAGGTACTCACCCCTCCACTTT | CASSGQDRYSPLHF
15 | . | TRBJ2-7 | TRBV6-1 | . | TGTGCCAGCAGTGAATCGAGTCGGGGTACCTACGAGCAGTACTTC | CASSESSRGTYEQYF
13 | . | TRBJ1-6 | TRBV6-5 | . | TGTGCCAGCAGCCAGGGGACCCATTCACCCCTCCACTTT | CASSQGTHSPLHF